What follows are 7 T cell receptor beta chains derived from one specimen sequenced in a study of breast tumors, draining lymph nodes, adjacent tissues. Axillary draining lymph nodes of breast cancer patients supplied the node samples. MiXCR was run by TCRdb on the multiplex PCR reads, yielding one entry per CDR3 protein. Here the sample spans some 130,000 distinct CDR3 sequences, about 20% being singletons. Specimen: axillary lymph node tissue. Every receptor here comes from a female donor with breast cancer. Some clones in this sample may be carry-over from other donors' samples.

Remarks on this clonotype: One junction end does not reproduce the germline sequence, and a read error may be involved. CDR3 bases: TGCAGTGCTAGAGCCCGGGGCGGCTCTGGAAACGCCATATATTTT. Residues: CSARARGGSGNAIYF. V and J are TRBV20-1 and TRBJ1-3, with a possible D match to TRBD1 (5 bases). The CDR3 covers 15 residues. Germline V gene lookup returns CDR1 DFQATT and CDR2 SNEGSKA (reference sequence).

This clonotype has ten or more counts. The chain recombines TRBV20-1 with TRBJ2-7, with a weak D call TRBD1 (5 bases). CDR3 size: 13 residues. The germline CDR1 and CDR2 sequences are DFQATT and SNEGSKA (reference sequence). The germline V and J ends were trimmed by 4 bases and 4 bases, with 14 bases remaining between them. The CDR3 protein is CSAKAQGIYEQYF. The CDR3 DNA reads TGCAGTGCTAAGGCGCAGGGCATTTACGAGCAGTACTTC.

The sample holds many counts of this clonotype. The V and J genes are TRBV30 and TRBJ1-3; the D is unclear. This CDR3 has 14 residues. V was cut by 0 bases and J by 0 bases, with 6 bases left in between. The germline CDR1 and CDR2 sequences are GTSNPN and SVGIG (reference sequence). The CDR3 DNA reads as TGTGCCTGGAGTGTGGGTACCTCTGGAAACACCATATATTTT. Translated: CAWSVGTSGNTIYF.

This clonotype was seen at least ten times. The chain joins TRBV7-2 to TRBJ2-2; D possibly corresponds to TRBD2 (5 bases). Trimming took off 5 bases at V and 7 bases at J, with 11 bases between the two ends. The CDR3 is made up of 13 amino acids. Germline-derived CDR1 and CDR2 are SGHTA and FQGNSA. The CDR3 coding sequence is TGTGCCAGCAGCCGGAGGTGGAACGGGGAGCTGTTTTTT. Encoded protein: CASSRRWNGELFF. Variable domain in full (rest from reference TRBV7-2 and TRBJ2-2): GAGVSQSPSNKVTEKGKDVELRCDPISGHTALYWYRQSLGQGLEFLIYFQGNSAPDKSGLPSDRFSAERTGGSVSTLTIQRTQQEDSAVYLCASSRRWNGELFFGEGSRLTVL.

The V gene is TRBV14, the J gene TRBJ2-3; TRBD2 aligns across 9 bases. V gave up 4 bases and J gave up 9 bases; unmatched junction bases: 11. Germline V gene sequence: CDR1 SGHDN, CDR2 FVKESK. The CDR3 length is 15 residues. The CDR3 is CASSPGRTSDSTQYF. CDR3 nucleotides: TGTGCCAGCAGCCCGGGGCGGACTAGCGACTCAACGCAGTATTTT.

This clonotype was observed many times. The chain has TRBV2 and TRBJ2-3; TRBD1 aligns across 7 bases. CDR1 SNHLY and CDR2 FYNNEI come from the germline V gene. The CDR3 extends over 13 amino acids. Trimming removed 6 bases from V and 3 bases from J; junction bases left unmatched: 3. This chain's CDR3 is CASSYRGTDTQYF. The CDR3 bases are TGTGCCAGCAGCTACAGGGGAACAGATACGCAGTATTTT.

This CDR3 is CASSEARGQLEAFF. The CDR3 DNA is TGTGCCAGCAGTGAAGCGCGCGGACAGCTTGAAGCTTTCTTT. The V gene is TRBV2, the J gene TRBJ1-1; D is perhaps TRBD1 (6 bases). The V gene's germline CDR1 is SNHLY and CDR2 FYNNEI. Trimming pared 0 bases from V and 7 bases from J, leaving 12 bases between. The CDR3 length is 14 residues. Full variable domain (outside the CDR3, taken from reference TRBV2 and TRBJ1-1): EPEVTQTPSHQVTQMGQEVILRCVPISNHLYFYWYRQILGQKVEFLVSFYNNEISEKSEIFDDQFSVERPDGSNFTLKIRSTKLEDSAMYFCASSEARGQLEAFFGQGTRLTVV.